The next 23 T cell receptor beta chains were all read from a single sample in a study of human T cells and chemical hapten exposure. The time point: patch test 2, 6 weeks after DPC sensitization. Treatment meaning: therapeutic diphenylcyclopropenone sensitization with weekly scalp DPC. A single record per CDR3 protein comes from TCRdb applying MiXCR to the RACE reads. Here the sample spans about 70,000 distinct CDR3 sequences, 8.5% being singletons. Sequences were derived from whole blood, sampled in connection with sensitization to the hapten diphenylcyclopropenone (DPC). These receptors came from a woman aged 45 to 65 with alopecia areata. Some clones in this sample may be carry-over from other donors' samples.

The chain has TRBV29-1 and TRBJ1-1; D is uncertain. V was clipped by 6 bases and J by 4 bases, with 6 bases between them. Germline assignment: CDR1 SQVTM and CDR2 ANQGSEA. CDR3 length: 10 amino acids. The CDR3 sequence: CSVDSTEAFF. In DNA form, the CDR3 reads TGCAGCGTCGATAGCACTGAAGCTTTCTTT.

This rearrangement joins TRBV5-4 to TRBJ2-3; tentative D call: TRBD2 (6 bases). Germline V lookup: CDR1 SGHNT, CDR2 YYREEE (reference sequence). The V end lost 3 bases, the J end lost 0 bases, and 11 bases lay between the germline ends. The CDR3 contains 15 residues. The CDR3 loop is CASSWAGTSTDTQYF. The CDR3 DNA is TGTGCCAGCAGCTGGGCAGGGACTAGCACAGATACGCAGTATTTT.

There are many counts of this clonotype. The CDR3 nucleotides are TGTGCCAGCAGTTCCCCACCCAGGGTGGGGTCACCCCTCCACTTT. It translates to CASSSPPRVGSPLHF. V and J are TRBV6-5 and TRBJ1-6; weak D call: TRBD1 (5 bases). The CDR3 spans 15 residues. Per germline, CDR1 MNHEY and CDR2 SVGAGI. V was trimmed by 4 bases and J by 10 bases, leaving 17 bases between them.

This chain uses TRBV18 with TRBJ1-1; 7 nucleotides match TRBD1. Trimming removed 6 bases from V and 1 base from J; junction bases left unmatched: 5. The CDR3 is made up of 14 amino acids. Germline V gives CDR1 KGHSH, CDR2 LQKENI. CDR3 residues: CASSVDRSNTEAFF. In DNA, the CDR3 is TGTGCCAGCTCGGTGGACAGGTCGAACACTGAAGCTTTCTTT.

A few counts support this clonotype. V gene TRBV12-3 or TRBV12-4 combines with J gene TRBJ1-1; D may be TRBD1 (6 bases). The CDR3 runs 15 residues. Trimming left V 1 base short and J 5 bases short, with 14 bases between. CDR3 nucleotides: TGTGCCAGCAGTTTAGTAGGGGCAGGGGAAACTGAAGCTTTCTTT. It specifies CASSLVGAGETEAFF.

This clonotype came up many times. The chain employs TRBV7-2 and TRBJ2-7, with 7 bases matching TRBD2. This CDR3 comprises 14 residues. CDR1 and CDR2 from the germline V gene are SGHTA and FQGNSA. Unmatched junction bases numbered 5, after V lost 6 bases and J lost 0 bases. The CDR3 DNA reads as TGTGCCAGCAGTCGAGGCGGGAGCTCCTACGAGCAGTACTTC. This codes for CASSRGGSSYEQYF.

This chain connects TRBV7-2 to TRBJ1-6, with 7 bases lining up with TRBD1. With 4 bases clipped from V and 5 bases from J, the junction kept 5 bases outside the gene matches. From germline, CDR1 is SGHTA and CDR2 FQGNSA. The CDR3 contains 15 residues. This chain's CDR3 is CASSSRGTDNSPLHF. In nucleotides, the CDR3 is TGTGCCAGCAGCTCCCGCGGGACAGATAATTCACCCCTCCACTTT.

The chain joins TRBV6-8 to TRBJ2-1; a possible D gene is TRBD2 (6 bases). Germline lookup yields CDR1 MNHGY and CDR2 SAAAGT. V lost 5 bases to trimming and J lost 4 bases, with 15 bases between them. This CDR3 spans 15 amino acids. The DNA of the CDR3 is TGTGCCAGCAGTCGACTAGGGAAGATTTACAATGAGCAGTTCTTC. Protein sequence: CASSRLGKIYNEQFF.

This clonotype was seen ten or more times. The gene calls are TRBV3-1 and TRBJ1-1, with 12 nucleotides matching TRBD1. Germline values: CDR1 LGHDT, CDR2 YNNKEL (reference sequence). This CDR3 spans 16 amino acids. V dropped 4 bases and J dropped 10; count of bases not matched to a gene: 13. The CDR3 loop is CASSRTPGQGAMRAFF. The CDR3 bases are TGTGCCAGCAGCCGGACCCCGGGACAGGGGGCGATGAGAGCTTTCTTT.

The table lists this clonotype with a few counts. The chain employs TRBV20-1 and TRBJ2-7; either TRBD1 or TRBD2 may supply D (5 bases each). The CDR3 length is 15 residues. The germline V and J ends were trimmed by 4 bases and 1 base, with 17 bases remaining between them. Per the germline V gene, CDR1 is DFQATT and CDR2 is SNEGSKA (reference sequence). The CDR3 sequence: CSATLAEGLSYEQYF. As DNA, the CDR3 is TGCAGTGCTACCCTCGCCGAGGGGCTTTCCTACGAGCAGTACTTC.

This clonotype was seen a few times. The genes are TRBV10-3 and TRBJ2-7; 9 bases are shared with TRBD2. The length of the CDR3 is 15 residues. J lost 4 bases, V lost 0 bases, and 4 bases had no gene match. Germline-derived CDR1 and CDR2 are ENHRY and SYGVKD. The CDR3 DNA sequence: TGTGCCATCAGTGAGTCTAGCGGGAGAGGGTACGAGCAGTACTTC. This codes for CAISESSGRGYEQYF.

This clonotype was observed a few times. CDR3: CASSPPASYEQYF. The CDR3, as DNA: TGTGCCAGCAGCCCGCCGGCCTCCTACGAGCAGTACTTC. The chain carries TRBV7-9 and TRBJ2-7; D uncertain. The V gene lost 5 bases and the J gene lost 0 bases, with 8 bases spanning the gap. The CDR3 loop spans 13 amino acids. Germline values: CDR1 SEHNR, CDR2 FQNEAQ (reference sequence). The entire variable domain, with the rest obtained from reference TRBV7-9 and TRBJ2-7, is as follows: DTGVSQNPRHKITKRGQNVTFRCDPISEHNRLYWYRQTLGQGPEFLTYFQNEAQLEKSRLLSDRFSAERPKGSFSTLEIQRTEQGDSAMYLCASSPPASYEQYFGPGTRLTVT.

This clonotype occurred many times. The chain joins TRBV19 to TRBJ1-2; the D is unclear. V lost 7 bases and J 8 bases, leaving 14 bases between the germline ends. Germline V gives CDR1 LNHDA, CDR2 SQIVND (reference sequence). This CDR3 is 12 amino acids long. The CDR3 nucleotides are TGTGCCAGTACAGGTACCGGCAGGGGCTACACCTTC. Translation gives CASTGTGRGYTF.

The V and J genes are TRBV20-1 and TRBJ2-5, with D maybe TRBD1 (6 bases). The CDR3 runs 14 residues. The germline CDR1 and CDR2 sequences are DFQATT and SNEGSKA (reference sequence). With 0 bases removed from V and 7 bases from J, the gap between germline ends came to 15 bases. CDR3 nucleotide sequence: TGCAGTGCTAGAGATCCTCAGGGGCCGGGGACCCAGTACTTC. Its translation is CSARDPQGPGTQYF.

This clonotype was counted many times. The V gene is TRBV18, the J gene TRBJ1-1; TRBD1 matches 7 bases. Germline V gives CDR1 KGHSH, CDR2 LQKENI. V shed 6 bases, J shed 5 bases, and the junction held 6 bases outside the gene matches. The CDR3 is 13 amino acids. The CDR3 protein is CASSPTGETEAFF. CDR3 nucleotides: TGTGCCAGCTCGCCTACAGGGGAAACTGAAGCTTTCTTT.

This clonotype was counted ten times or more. CDR3 in amino acids: CASSPSPPDGYTF. The CDR3 DNA follows: TGTGCCAGTAGTCCCTCCCCCCCGGATGGCTACACCTTC. The V call is TRBV19, the J call TRBJ1-2; D gene uncertain. The CDR3 length is 13 residues. The V end was cut by 5 bases, the J end by 6 bases, with 13 bases between. Germline CDR1 and CDR2: LNHDA and SQIVND (reference sequence).

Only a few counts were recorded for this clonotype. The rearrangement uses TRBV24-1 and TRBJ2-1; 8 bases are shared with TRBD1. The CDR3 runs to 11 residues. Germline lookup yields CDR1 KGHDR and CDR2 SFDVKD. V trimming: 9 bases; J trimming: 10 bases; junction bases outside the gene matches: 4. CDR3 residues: CATEQGAEQFF. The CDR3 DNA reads TGTGCCACCGAGCAGGGGGCAGAGCAGTTCTTC.

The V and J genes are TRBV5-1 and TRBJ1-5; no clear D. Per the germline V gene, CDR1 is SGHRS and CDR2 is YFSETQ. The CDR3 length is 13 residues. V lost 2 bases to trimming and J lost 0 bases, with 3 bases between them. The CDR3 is CASSFHSNQPQHF. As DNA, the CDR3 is TGCGCCAGCAGCTTCCATAGCAATCAGCCCCAGCATTTT. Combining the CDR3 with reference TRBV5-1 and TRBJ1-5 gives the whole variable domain KAGVTQTPRYLIKTRGQQVTLSCSPISGHRSVSWYQQTPGQGLQFLFEYFSETQRNKGNFPGRFSGRQFSNSRSEMNVSTLELGDSALYLCASSFHSNQPQHFGDGTRLSIL.

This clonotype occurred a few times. The CDR3 nucleotides read TGCGCCAGCAGCCTGAGTGGGGGAGGGCCGGGGGGAGGTCGGACCCAGTACTTC. Translating gives CASSLSGGGPGGGRTQYF. V usage is TRBV4-3 and J usage is TRBJ2-5; 7 positions agree with TRBD2. The CDR3 length is 18 residues. The germline gives CDR1 LGHNA, CDR2 YSLEER. Trimming at V came to 4 bases and at J to 7 bases, leaving 21 bases not matched to a gene.

The CDR3 region is CASSRSIQETQYF. In DNA form, the CDR3 reads TGTGCCAGTAGTAGGTCGATCCAAGAGACCCAGTACTTC. This chain uses TRBV19 with TRBJ2-5; no definite D call. The CDR3 is made up of 13 amino acids. V dropped 4 bases and J dropped 1 base, with 7 bases sitting between them. The germline gives CDR1 LNHDA, CDR2 SQIVND (reference sequence).

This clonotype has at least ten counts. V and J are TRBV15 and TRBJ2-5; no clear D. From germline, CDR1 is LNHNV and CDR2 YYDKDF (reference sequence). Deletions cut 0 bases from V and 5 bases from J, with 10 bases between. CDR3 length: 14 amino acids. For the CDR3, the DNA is TGTGCCACCAGCAGAGATACGAGGTTGGAGACCCAGTACTTC. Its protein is CATSRDTRLETQYF.

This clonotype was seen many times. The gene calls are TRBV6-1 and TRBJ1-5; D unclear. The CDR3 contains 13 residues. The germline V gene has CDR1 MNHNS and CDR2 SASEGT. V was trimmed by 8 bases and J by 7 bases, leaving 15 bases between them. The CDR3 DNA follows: TGTGCCAGCGAAGCCGAGGTAAGGCAGCCCCAGCATTTT. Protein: CASEAEVRQPQHF.

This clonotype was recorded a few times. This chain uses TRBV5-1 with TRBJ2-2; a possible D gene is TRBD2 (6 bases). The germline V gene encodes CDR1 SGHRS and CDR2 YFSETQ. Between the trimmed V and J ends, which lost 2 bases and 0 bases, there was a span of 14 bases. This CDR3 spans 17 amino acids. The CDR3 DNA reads TGCGCCAGCAGCTTTGAAGCGGGCCCCGCGAACACCGGGGAGCTGTTTTTT. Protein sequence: CASSFEAGPANTGELFF. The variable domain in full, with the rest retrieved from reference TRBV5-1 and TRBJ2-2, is KAGVTQTPRYLIKTRGQQVTLSCSPISGHRSVSWYQQTPGQGLQFLFEYFSETQRNKGNFPGRFSGRQFSNSRSEMNVSTLELGDSALYLCASSFEAGPANTGELFFGEGSRLTVL.